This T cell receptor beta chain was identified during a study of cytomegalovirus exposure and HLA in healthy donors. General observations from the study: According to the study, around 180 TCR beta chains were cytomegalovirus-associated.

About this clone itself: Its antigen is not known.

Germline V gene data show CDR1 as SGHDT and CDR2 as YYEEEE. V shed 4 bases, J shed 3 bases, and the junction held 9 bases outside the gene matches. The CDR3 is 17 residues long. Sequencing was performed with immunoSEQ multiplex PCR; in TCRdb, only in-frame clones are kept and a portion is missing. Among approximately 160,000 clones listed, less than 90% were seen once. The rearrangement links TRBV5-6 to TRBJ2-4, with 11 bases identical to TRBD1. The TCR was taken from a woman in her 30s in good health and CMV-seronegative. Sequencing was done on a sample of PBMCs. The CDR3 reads CASSRRTGGRGKNIQYF. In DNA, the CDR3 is TGTGCCAGCAGCAGACGGACAGGGGGCAGGGGCAAAAACATTCAGTACTTC. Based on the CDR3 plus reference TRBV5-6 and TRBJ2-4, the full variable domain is DAGVTQSPTHLIKTRGQQVTLRCSPKSGHDTVSWYQQALGQGPQFIFQYYEEEERQRGNFPDRFSGHQFPNYSSELNVNALLLGDSALYLCASSRRTGGRGKNIQYFGAGTRLSVL.